Following are 3 T cell receptor beta chains from one sample sequenced in a study of T cells in Graves' hyperthyroidism and ophthalmopathy. RNA transcripts provided the source from which TCR beta CDR3 regions were amplified. The HTBI primer set served for first-round RT-PCR of the TCR CDR3. MiXCR, run by TCRdb on the multiplex PCR reads, gives a single entry per CDR3 protein. The repertoire holds approximately 400,000 distinct CDR3 sequences, with around 16% as singletons. The source material was blood. The receptor source for this set is a woman younger than 35 with Graves' hyperthyroidism that later progressed to Graves' ophthalmopathy.

This clonotype was counted a few times. The V gene is TRBV19, the J gene TRBJ1-5; the D gene is possibly TRBD1 (6 bases). Germline V lookup: CDR1 LNHDA, CDR2 SQIVND (reference sequence). The CDR3 runs 17 residues. Trimming stripped 5 bases from V and 4 bases from J, with 21 bases between. CDR3 amino acids: CASSVLIRGRINQPQHF. CDR3 coding DNA: TGTGCCAGTAGTGTACTGATTCGGGGGCGCATAAATCAGCCCCAGCATTTT.

At least ten counts were recorded for this clonotype. The V gene is TRBV11-2, the J gene TRBJ2-7; D gene uncertain. Trimming shortened V by 2 bases and J by 5 bases, and 10 bases separated the two germline ends. This CDR3 contains 13 residues. Germline CDR1 SGHAT, CDR2 FQNNGV. The CDR3 here is CASSLYTYHEQYF. The CDR3 DNA follows: TGTGCCAGCAGCTTATACACCTACCACGAGCAGTACTTC.

V is TRBV24-1 and J is TRBJ2-1; the D call may be TRBD1 or TRBD2 (5 bases each). The CDR3 is 17 amino acids. Germline CDR1 KGHDR, CDR2 SFDVKD. V was trimmed by 3 bases and J by 8 bases, leaving 22 bases between them. This chain's CDR3 is CATSDPRPGRTRHEQFF. The CDR3 DNA reads as TGTGCCACCAGTGATCCCCGGCCGGGACGAACCCGTCATGAGCAGTTCTTC.